This TCR beta chain was documented in a study of blood T cell repertoires in COVID-19 (dated by TCRdb to between 2020 and 2021). Broadly, across the study: Collaborator samples came from the United States, Italy and Spain and covered acute and convalescent phases of COVID-19. Samples were obtained from the ongoing ImmuneRACE study (first 160 participants) and from over 1,000 subjects provided by 6 global collaborators. The material from the prospective study consisted of cDNA or gDNA derived from T cells, B-cell-depleted T cells, or PBMCs. The dataset comprised deeply sampled blood TCRbeta repertoires from subjects exposed to, actively infected with, or recovered from COVID-19. The sample metadata nearly always contained a de-identified subject ID, COVID-19 status, age in years and sex. A freely available public database, intended as a resource for researchers studying the immune response to SARS-CoV-2, is where the repertoires were released. Where available, HLA class I and class II types were obtained from metadata supplied by the sample provider rather than from assay-based typing.

CDR1 and CDR2 were assigned from the germline V gene as SGHAT and FQNNGV. V loses 4 bases, J loses 0 bases, and the germline ends lie 13 bases apart. There are 15 amino acids in the CDR3, from cysteine to phenylalanine inclusive. Just the 45-base CDR3 DNA is kept, in frame starting at base 1. Each collaborating institution followed its own protocols to collect whole blood in K2EDTA tubes. For TCRbeta analysis, collaborator samples were shipped as frozen whole blood, as isolated PBMCs, or as DNA extracted from either sample type. TCRbeta CDR3 regions were amplified from genomic DNA using the immunoSEQ Assay, a bias-controlled multiplex PCR. The paper's data handling went like this. The number of nucleated cells in each sample was estimated by amplification of reference gene primers within the assay. To quantify the absolute abundance of each unique TCRbeta CDR3 rearrangement, sequence reads were collapsed and filtered. For each sample, productive Simpson clonality was calculated as the square root of Simpson's diversity index across productive rearrangements. What TCRdb holds here is the immuneACCESS table cut down to in-frame rearrangements. Part of the clones is not present; checked against another copy, under half of the missing clones reflect an unresolved V gene, and the others are unexplained. V and J calls and clone size are copied from that table; D and trimming were computed from the DNA. Within this sample are 40,000 to 45,000 clones, with about 89% of them counted one time only. Roughly 21% of the sample lies in the top ten.

On this clone itself: Its antigen remains undetermined. Base quality data are lacking; no much larger clone is found one base away.

Here is what the overall study found, with its caveats: Clinical and demographic metadata were provided uncurated, with the amount varying by source and participant.

The rearranged segments are TRBV11-2 and TRBJ2-7; a weak D assignment points to TRBD2 (6 bases agree). The sample was peripheral blood. This clonotype originated in a man over 45 with active COVID-19. Read as DNA, the sequence is TGTGCCAGCAGCTCACGCCCGGGACTCTCCTACGAGCAGTACTTC. Translated, it reads CASSSRPGLSYEQYF.